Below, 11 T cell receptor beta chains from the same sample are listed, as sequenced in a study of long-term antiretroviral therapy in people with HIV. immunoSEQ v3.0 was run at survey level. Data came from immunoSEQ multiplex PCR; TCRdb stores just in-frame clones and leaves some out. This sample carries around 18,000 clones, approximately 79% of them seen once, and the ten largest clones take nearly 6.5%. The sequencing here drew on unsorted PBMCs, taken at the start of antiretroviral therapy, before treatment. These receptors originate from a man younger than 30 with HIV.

The CDR3 DNA reads TGCGCCAGCAGCCAATCACTAGCGGTTCTAGCCAAAAACATTCAGTACTTC. Protein sequence: CASSQSLAVLAKNIQYF. The gene calls are TRBV4-1 and TRBJ2-4; 8 positions agree with TRBD2. The junction had 6 bases not matched to a gene; V was cut back by 2 bases and J by 0 bases. The CDR3 extends over 17 amino acids. Germline assignment: CDR1 MGHRA and CDR2 YSYEKL.

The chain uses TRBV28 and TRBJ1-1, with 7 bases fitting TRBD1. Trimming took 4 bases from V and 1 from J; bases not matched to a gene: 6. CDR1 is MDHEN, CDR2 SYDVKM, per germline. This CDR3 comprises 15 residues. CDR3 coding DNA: TGTGCCAGCAGTTCAAGGAGGACAGGGAACACTGAAGCTTTCTTT. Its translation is CASSSRRTGNTEAFF.

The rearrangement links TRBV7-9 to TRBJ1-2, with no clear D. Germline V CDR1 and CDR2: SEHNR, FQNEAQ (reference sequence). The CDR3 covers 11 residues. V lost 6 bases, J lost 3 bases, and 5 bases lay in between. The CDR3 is CASSPDYGYTF. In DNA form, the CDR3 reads TGTGCCAGCAGTCCCGACTATGGCTACACCTTC.

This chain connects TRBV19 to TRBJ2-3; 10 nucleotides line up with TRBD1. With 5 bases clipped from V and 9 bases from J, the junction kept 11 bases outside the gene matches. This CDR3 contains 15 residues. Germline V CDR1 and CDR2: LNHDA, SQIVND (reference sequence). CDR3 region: CASSVGTGASGTQYF. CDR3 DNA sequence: TGTGCCAGTAGTGTCGGGACAGGGGCGAGTGGAACGCAGTATTTT.

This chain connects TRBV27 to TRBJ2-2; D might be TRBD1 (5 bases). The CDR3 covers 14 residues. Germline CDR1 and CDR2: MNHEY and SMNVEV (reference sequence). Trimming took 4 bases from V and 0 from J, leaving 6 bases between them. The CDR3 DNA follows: TGTGCCAGCAGTTCGACAGCGAACACCGGGGAGCTGTTTTTT. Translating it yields CASSSTANTGELFF.

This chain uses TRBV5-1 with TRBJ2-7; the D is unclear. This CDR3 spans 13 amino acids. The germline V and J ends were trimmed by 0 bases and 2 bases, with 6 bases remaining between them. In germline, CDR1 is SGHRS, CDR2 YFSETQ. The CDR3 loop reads CASSLGIAYEQYF. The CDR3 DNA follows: TGCGCCAGCAGCTTGGGGATCGCCTACGAGCAGTACTTC.

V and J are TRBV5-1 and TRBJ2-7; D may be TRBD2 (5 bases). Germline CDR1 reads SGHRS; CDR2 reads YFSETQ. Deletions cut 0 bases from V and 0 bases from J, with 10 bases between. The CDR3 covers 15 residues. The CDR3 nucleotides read TGCGCCAGCAGCTTGGGGACGGGGAGCTCCTACGAGCAGTACTTC. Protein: CASSLGTGSSYEQYF. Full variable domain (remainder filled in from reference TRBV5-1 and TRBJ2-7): KAGVTQTPRYLIKTRGQQVTLSCSPISGHRSVSWYQQTPGQGLQFLFEYFSETQRNKGNFPGRFSGRQFSNSRSEMNVSTLELGDSALYLCASSLGTGSSYEQYFGPGTRLTVT.

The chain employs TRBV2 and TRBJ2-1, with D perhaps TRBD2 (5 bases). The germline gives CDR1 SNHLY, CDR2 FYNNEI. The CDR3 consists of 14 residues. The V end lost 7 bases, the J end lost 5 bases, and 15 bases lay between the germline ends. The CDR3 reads CASTSSGIDNEQFF. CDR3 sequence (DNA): TGTGCCAGCACTTCGAGCGGCATTGACAATGAGCAGTTCTTC. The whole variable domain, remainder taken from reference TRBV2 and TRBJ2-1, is EPEVTQTPSHQVTQMGQEVILRCVPISNHLYFYWYRQILGQKVEFLVSFYNNEISEKSEIFDDQFSVERPDGSNFTLKIRSTKLEDSAMYFCASTSSGIDNEQFFGPGTRLTVL.

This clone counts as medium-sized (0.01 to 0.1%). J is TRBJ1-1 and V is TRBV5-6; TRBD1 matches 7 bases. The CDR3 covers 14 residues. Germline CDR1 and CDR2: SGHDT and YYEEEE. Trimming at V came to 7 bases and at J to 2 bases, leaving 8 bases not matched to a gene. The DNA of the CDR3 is TGTGCCAGCGACACAGGGGCAACTAACACTGAAGCTTTCTTT. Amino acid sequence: CASDTGATNTEAFF.

CDR3 amino acids: CASSQGGAGNTIYF. The CDR3 region has the DNA TGTGCCAGCAGCCAGGGGGGGGCTGGAAACACCATATATTTT. The chain links TRBV13 to TRBJ1-3; 7 bases align to TRBD1. Germline V CDR1 and CDR2: PRHDT, FYEKMQ (reference sequence). The CDR3 is 14 amino acids. Trimming took 5 bases from V and 2 from J; bases not matched to a gene: 3. Supplemented by reference TRBV13 and TRBJ1-3, the full variable domain reads AAGVIQSPRHLIKEKRETATLKCYPIPRHDTVYWYQQGPGQDPQFLISFYEKMQSDKGSIPDRFSAQQFSDYHSELNMSSLELGDSALYFCASSQGGAGNTIYFGEGSWLTVV.

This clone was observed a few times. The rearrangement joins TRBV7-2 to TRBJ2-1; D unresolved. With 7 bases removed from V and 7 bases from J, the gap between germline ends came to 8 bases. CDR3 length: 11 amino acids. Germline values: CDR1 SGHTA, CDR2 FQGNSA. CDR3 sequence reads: CASNGLNEQFF. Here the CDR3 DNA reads TGTGCCAGCAACGGCCTAAATGAGCAGTTCTTC.